This T cell receptor (beta chain) derives from a study of shared clonotypes between healthy human individuals. General study findings and limits: Clonotype sharing among donors, it was expected, would be affected by sequencing depth. The represented genetic and exposure-history diversity was limited by the small number of donors. In this cohort, only blood was sampled, and tissue repertoires likely differ. The naive CD4 repertoires of several donors were compared, and approximately 5% of clonotypes were shared.

Produced via immunoSEQ multiplex PCR; TCRdb's table is partial and in-frame only. The repertoire holds about 580,000 clones, 95% to 98% seen once, with 0.3% in the top ten. Naive CD8 isolation took CD45RO-negative cells positively selected for CCR7 and excluded terminally differentiated effector memory CD45RA+ cells. Worth noting for this clone: Antigen: not known.

Sequencing was done on a sample of naive CD8+ T cells sorted from blood. This sequence originates from a man aged 25-45 years in good health.

In nucleotides, the CDR3 is TGTGCCAGCAGTTTCTTCACTAGCGGGAGGTTGTACGAGCAGTACTTC. Residues: CASSFFTSGRLYEQYF. The genes are TRBV27 and TRBJ2-7, with 12 bases aligning to TRBD2. Trimming took 3 bases from V and 4 from J; bases not matched to a gene: 7. CDR1 and CDR2 (germline): MNHEY, SMNVEV (reference sequence). CDR3 length: 16 residues.